This entry features one T cell receptor beta chain sequence. The entry originates in a study of T cell responses to AZD1222 COVID-19 vaccine. Method: immunoSEQ multiplex PCR; TCRdb's copy keeps in-frame clones and lacks some. The sample consists of 130,000 to 150,000 clones, about 89% of them appearing once. The sample here was peripheral blood, taken on day 0 of MenACWY control vaccination. The receptor was isolated from an adult in good health.

CDR3 sequence (DNA): TGTGCCAGCAGCGTCGGTAATCGGGCGGGTTCAGGCACCGGGGAGCTGTTTTTT. Its translation is CASSVGNRAGSGTGELFF. The J gene is TRBJ2-2, the V gene TRBV9, with D perhaps matching TRBD2 (5 bases). Trimming took off 2 bases at V and 4 bases at J, with 21 bases between the two ends. In germline, CDR1 is SGDLS, CDR2 YYNGEE. This CDR3 has 18 amino acids. Drawing the rest from reference TRBV9 and TRBJ2-2, the complete variable domain is DSGVTQTPKHLITATGQRVTLRCSPRSGDLSVYWYQQSLDQGLQFLIQYYNGEERAKGNILERFSAQQFPDLHSELNLSSLELGDSALYFCASSVGNRAGSGTGELFFGEGSRLTVL.